The TCR beta chain described here comes from a study of CD4 T cells in relation to SARS-CoV-2 and coronaviruses (dated by TCRdb to the early 2020s). Looking at the study overall: In the ViraFEST assay, PBMCs were grown with antigen for about ten days, and TCR beta CDR3s were then sequenced to identify antigen-specific clonal expansions. Expansion assays from other donors in the study were sequenced with a different, Illumina-based TCR-beta assay. The Adaptive Biotechnologies TCR-sequencing kit was used for samples from three pre-COVID donors and for the naive versus memory experiments, whereas the other data were Illumina-based. The study assessed, at the TCR clonotype level, memory CD4+ T cell crossreactivity between SARS-CoV-2 and common cold coronavirus spike proteins. Using patient-derived lymphoblastoid cell lines, the shared crossreactive spike epitopes were mapped to their HLA restriction. An HIV-1 Nef peptide pool or a no-peptide culture served as the negative reference condition. The full study reports these points: Small numbers of patients and of tested TCRs were a limitation of the study. Since the crossreactivity analysis centred on spike protein, crossreactivity against other viral proteins was not assessed. Significantly weaker SARS-CoV-2-driven expansion was shown by crossreactive clones than by monoreactive clones, consistent with antigenic imprinting. Because no donor provided both pre-pandemic and post-infection samples, tracing the source of pre-existing responses was limited. Approximately 69% of donors had memory CD4+ clonotypes that crossrecognized SARS-CoV-2 and at least one common cold coronavirus spike.

CD4+ T cells from unexposed donors were collected before the COVID-19 pandemic (2011-2018). After about 10 days of culture, CD4+ T cells were isolated with the EasySep CD4+ T cell isolation kit. As far as cell numbers permitted, CD4+ T cells from unexposed donors were tested for reactivity against SARS-CoV-2 S and N as well as four spike pools from common cold coronaviruses. About 1.8 million PBMCs per well were cultured in IMDM with roughly 5.5% human AB serum and around 10 IU/ml IL-2. Half of the culture medium was replaced with fresh IL-2-containing medium on days 3 and 7. In general, triplicate replicate wells were used for every peptide culture condition. The leukapheresis product used for the unexposed donors was purchased from a commercial source. Ficoll-Paque PLUS gradient centrifugation was used to isolate PBMCs from either whole blood or leukapheresis product. PBMCs were either cryopreserved at -140 degrees C or used fresh in the expansion assay. The QIAamp Micro DNA Kit was used to extract genomic DNA from the CD4+ T cells.

Library preparation was by the immunoSEQ multiplex PCR assay. The authors' pipeline ran thus. During preprocessing, nonproductive sequences were discarded, as were any CDR3s that did not begin with C, did not end with F or W, or were shorter than 7 amino acids. Antigen-specific clonotypes were called with the MANAFEST web app on the basis of expansion relative to the reference and to other culture wells. To be counted as positive, a clone had to show significant expansion compared with the reference culture, at an FDR below 0.05, in 2 of 3 replicate wells. A further requirement for positive clones was significant expansion compared with all other tandem wells, along with an odds ratio above 5. Pairwise Levenshtein distance, computed with the stringdist R package after three terminal residues were trimmed from each end, was used as the measure of CDR3 homology. TCRdb provides this immuneACCESS table in a form limited to in-frame rearrangements. Some clones are lacking; in checked studies, under half of them reflect an unresolved V gene, and why the rest are absent is not known. That table supplies the V and J calls and clone size; D and trimming were determined from the DNA. The sample has roughly 10,000 clones on record, around 70% of them singletons. More than 15% of the sample belongs to the ten largest clones.

Based on the germline V gene, the CDR1 and CDR2 sequences are MGHRA and YSYEKL. V is cut by 1 base and J by 1 base, and the space between the germline ends is 10 bases. The CDR3 holds 15 amino acids from the cysteine to the phenylalanine. CDR3 DNA is the only sequence kept; it has 45 bases, read in frame from the first base. About this clone itself: The antigen this receptor binds is unknown. One base away there is no much larger clone; base qualities are not given.

The chain couples TRBV4-1 to TRBJ1-1; the D gene is possibly TRBD1, with 6 bases matching. Sequencing used CD4+ T cells from PBMCs, cultured in vitro. This sequence was found in a human donor in good health. Here the CDR3 is given as CASSQGGAPNTEAFF. DNA sequence: TGCGCCAGCAGCCAAGGGGGGGCCCCGAACACTGAAGCTTTCTTT.